This T cell receptor beta chain appears in the sequencing data of a study of shared clonotypes between healthy human individuals. As regards this clone: This specimen includes other DNA sequences encoding the same CDR3.

The test was conducted at deep level. It was across several immunoSEQ plates that each subset's genomic DNA was evenly split. Clones were sequenced by immunoSEQ multiplex PCR, and TCRdb holds only the in-frame ones, with some missing. The table includes around 2,000,000 clones, about 95% detected once. The TCR comes from a man between 18 and 29 years old in good health. The sequenced material came from naive CD4+ T cells sorted from blood. Subset meaning: CD45RA+ positively selected.

CDR3 bases: TGTGCCAGCAGCTCTCGGACCGGGGAGCTGTTTTTT. It is translated as CASSSRTGELFF. V usage is TRBV11-3 and J usage is TRBJ2-2; D is uncertain. The V end lost 4 bases, the J end lost 5 bases, and 5 bases lay between the germline ends. This CDR3 contains 12 residues. CDR1 and CDR2 (germline): SGHNT, YENEEA.